Presented here are 30 T cell receptor beta chains from one specimen sequenced in a study of shared clonotypes between healthy human individuals. The table came from immunoSEQ multiplex PCR; TCRdb's copy has only in-frame clones and leaves some out. Of 850,000 to 1,200,000 clones detected, around four fifths appear once; the ten largest clones hold about 1.4%. Sequencing was performed on memory CD4+ T cells sorted from blood. Regarding subset: CD45RA-negative fraction. The receptors originated from a man aged 18 to 30 in good health.

The chain employs TRBV28 and TRBJ1-6; TRBD1 is a possible D gene (5 bases). The CDR3 is made up of 14 amino acids. The germline V and J ends were trimmed by 6 bases and 10 bases, with 16 bases remaining between them. Germline CDR1 MDHEN, CDR2 SYDVKM. The CDR3 sequence is CASRPGGGSSPLHF. CDR3 DNA: TGTGCCAGCAGACCCGGGGGGGGGAGCTCACCCCTCCACTTT.

The J gene is TRBJ1-1, the V gene TRBV18, with 8 positions matching TRBD1. The germline CDR1 and CDR2 sequences are KGHSH and LQKENI. J gave up 5 bases and V 5 bases, and 16 bases lay outside the gene matches. This CDR3 is built from 17 residues. Here the CDR3 reads CASSVRQGQTGRTEAFF. The CDR3 bases are TGTGCCAGCTCAGTCAGACAGGGGCAGACGGGGAGAACTGAAGCTTTCTTT.

Only one count was recorded for this clone. The rearrangement uses TRBV5-1 and TRBJ2-5; 7 positions agree with TRBD1. Germline V gene data show CDR1 as SGHRS and CDR2 as YFSETQ. The CDR3 has 14 residues. V shed 4 bases and J 3 bases; nucleotides not matched to a gene: 6. CDR3 bases: TGCGCCAGCAGCGCGACAGGGATTAAAGAGACCCAGTACTTC. This sequence encodes CASSATGIKETQYF.

This chain joins TRBV7-9 and TRBJ2-1; D tentatively fits TRBD1 or TRBD2 (5 bases each). The CDR3 runs to 14 residues. Germline lookup yields CDR1 SEHNR and CDR2 FQNEAQ (reference sequence). Trimming shortened V by 4 bases and J by 0 bases, and 7 bases separated the two germline ends. In DNA, the CDR3 is TGTGCCAGCAGCTCGGGGACCTCCTACAATGAGCAGTTCTTC. It is translated as CASSSGTSYNEQFF.

This clone was recorded once. The chain couples TRBV5-4 to TRBJ2-7; 7 bases map to TRBD1. The V and J ends lost 4 bases and 3 bases, in that order; junction bases with no gene match: 7. Germline V gene data show CDR1 as SGHNT and CDR2 as YYREEE (reference sequence). This CDR3 comprises 14 residues. CDR3 protein: CASSQDRVIYEQYF. The CDR3 DNA sequence: TGTGCCAGCAGCCAAGACAGGGTAATCTACGAGCAGTACTTC.

This clone was recorded a few times. Other DNA sequences in this sample translate to the same CDR3. The gene calls are TRBV4-1 and TRBJ1-5; D remains unclear. The CDR3 length is 14 residues. Trimming took off 0 bases at V and 3 bases at J, with 6 bases between the two ends. Germline V gene data show CDR1 as MGHRA and CDR2 as YSYEKL. CDR3 nucleotides: TGCGCCAGCAGCCAAGATAGAACCAATCAGCCCCAGCATTTT. Translating gives CASSQDRTNQPQHF.

Comments on this clone: Other DNA sequences within the sample encode an identical CDR3. The rearrangement links TRBV5-6 to TRBJ1-5, with D uncertain. Trimming took off 0 bases at V and 4 bases at J, with 5 bases between the two ends. The germline V gene encodes CDR1 SGHDT and CDR2 YYEEEE. There are 13 residues in the CDR3. The CDR3: CASSLGVNQPQHF. CDR3 coding DNA: TGTGCCAGCAGCTTGGGGGTAAATCAGCCCCAGCATTTT.

As concerns this clone: Different DNA sequences within this sample yield the same CDR3. The rearrangement joins TRBV10-2 to TRBJ1-6, with no clear D. Trimming shortened V by 0 bases and J by 7 bases, and 4 bases separated the two germline ends. The CDR3 is 13 amino acids. Germline lookup yields CDR1 WSHSY and CDR2 SAAADI. The CDR3 loop is CASSESRNSPLHF. In nucleotides, the CDR3 is TGCGCCAGCAGTGAGTCGCGGAATTCACCCCTCCACTTT.

The rearrangement links TRBV30 to TRBJ1-1, with TRBD1 matching over 10 bases. CDR3 length: 13 amino acids. J gave up 6 bases and V 3 bases, and 4 bases lay outside the gene matches. The germline CDR1 and CDR2 sequences are GTSNPN and SVGIG (reference sequence). Here the CDR3 reads CAWSRDRGAEAFF. The CDR3 nucleotides are TGTGCCTGGAGCCGGGACAGGGGCGCTGAAGCTTTCTTT.

This chain connects TRBV7-2 to TRBJ2-5; 12 bases map to TRBD2. There are 18 residues in the CDR3. Germline lookup yields CDR1 SGHTA and CDR2 FQGNSA. Trimming removed 2 bases from V and 1 base from J; junction bases left unmatched: 8. CDR3 DNA sequence: TGTGCCAGCAGCTTACTAGCGGGGGGGGGTGCCTCCCAAGAGACCCAGTACTTC. This codes for CASSLLAGGGASQETQYF.

V is TRBV30 and J is TRBJ1-4, with 7 nucleotides matching TRBD1. J was trimmed by 5 bases and V by 2 bases; bases with no gene match: 5. Per germline, CDR1 GTSNPN and CDR2 SVGIG (reference sequence). The CDR3 runs 14 residues. The CDR3 bases are TGTGCCTGGAGTCAGGGGGGCTCGAATGAAAAACTGTTTTTT. As protein: CAWSQGGSNEKLFF.

The rearrangement links TRBV6-5 to TRBJ1-2; D gene ambiguous. CDR3 length: 14 amino acids. The V gene lost 7 bases and the J gene lost 4 bases, with 16 bases spanning the gap. CDR1 and CDR2 from the germline V gene are MNHEY and SVGAGI. In nucleotides, the CDR3 is TGTGCCAGCAATCCCCGGGGTGGGGTCTATGGCTACACCTTC. Translating it yields CASNPRGGVYGYTF.

As concerns this clone: Other DNA sequences of this sample code for an identical CDR3. V gene TRBV30 combines with J gene TRBJ1-5, with D unclear. The CDR3 is made up of 13 amino acids. Trimming removed 1 base from V and 0 bases from J, with 4 bases in between. The germline V gene encodes CDR1 GTSNPN and CDR2 SVGIG (reference sequence). CDR3 in amino acids: CAWSENSNQPQHF. CDR3 DNA: TGTGCCTGGAGTGAAAATAGCAATCAGCCCCAGCATTTT.

The genes are TRBV2 and TRBJ2-5, with D perhaps TRBD2 (5 bases). Deletions cut 4 bases from V and 5 bases from J, with 11 bases between. The CDR3 runs 13 residues. Germline assignment: CDR1 SNHLY and CDR2 FYNNEI. The CDR3 region has the DNA TGTGCCAGCAGTGCCCGCCGCGGGGAGACCCAGTACTTC. Amino acids: CASSARRGETQYF.

The V and J genes are TRBV16 and TRBJ1-6; D unresolved. The CDR3 runs to 15 residues. Germline assignment: CDR1 KGHSY and CDR2 FQNENV. Trimming shortened V by 0 bases and J by 9 bases, and 12 bases separated the two germline ends. CDR3 coding DNA: TGTGCCAGCAGCCAATCGAGAATAGATAGTTCACCCCTCCACTTT. It encodes CASSQSRIDSSPLHF.

The chain uses TRBV10-1 and TRBJ1-4; D unresolved. This CDR3 is built from 13 residues. Germline V gene sequence: CDR1 WNHNN, CDR2 SYGVQD (reference sequence). Trimming pared 2 bases from V and 4 bases from J, leaving 5 bases between. DNA of the CDR3: TGCGCCAGCAGTGAGCGTCGTAATGAAAAACTGTTTTTT. Its translation is CASSERRNEKLFF.

The genes are TRBV7-2 and TRBJ2-5; 11 bases agree with TRBD2. This CDR3 region has 17 residues. Germline CDR1 reads SGHTA; CDR2 reads FQGNSA. V was pared by 1 base and J by 5 bases, with 9 bases of the junction left unmatched. DNA of the CDR3: TGTGCCAGCAGCTTAGGAACTAGCGGGAGAGGACGCGAGACCCAGTACTTC. It is translated as CASSLGTSGRGRETQYF.

V gene TRBV6-5 combines with J gene TRBJ1-2; D is undetermined. CDR3 length: 14 residues. From germline, CDR1 is MNHEY and CDR2 SVGAGI. V lost 0 bases, J lost 3 bases, and 8 bases lay in between. In DNA form, the CDR3 reads TGTGCCAGCAGTTACTCCGGAGAGTACTATGGCTACACCTTC. Translating gives CASSYSGEYYGYTF.

The chain employs TRBV7-6 and TRBJ1-5, with TRBD1 matching 9 bases. Germline values: CDR1 SGHVS, CDR2 FNYEAQ. Trimming took 3 bases from V and 8 from J; bases not matched to a gene: 8. This CDR3 has 15 amino acids. In DNA, the CDR3 is TGTGCCAGCAGCTTGACGGACAGGGGAGGTGAGCCCCAGCATTTT. Its protein is CASSLTDRGGEPQHF.

The chain recombines TRBV6-5 with TRBJ1-1; D is possibly TRBD1 (6 bases). Germline assignment: CDR1 MNHEY and CDR2 SVGAGI. The CDR3 sequence is 12 residues long. Trimming stripped 2 bases from V and 10 bases from J, with 11 bases between. The CDR3 DNA is TGTGCCAGCAGTTACGGGGGGCGACGAGCTTTCTTT. Amino acids: CASSYGGRRAFF.

J is TRBJ2-1 and V is TRBV2, with D perhaps assigned TRBD1 or TRBD2 (6 bases each). The germline V gene has CDR1 SNHLY and CDR2 FYNNEI. V was pared by 7 bases and J by 6 bases, with 13 bases between. The CDR3 runs 13 residues. The CDR3 loop reads CASTGARANEQFF. CDR3 DNA: TGTGCCAGCACGGGGGCTCGAGCCAATGAGCAGTTCTTC.

This clone was detected once. The chain carries TRBV10-2 and TRBJ2-1, with 10 bases that match TRBD2. Losses at the gene ends were 6 bases for V and 3 bases for J; bases not matched to a gene: 5. Germline assignment: CDR1 WSHSY and CDR2 SAAADI. There are 15 residues in the CDR3. The CDR3 bases are TGCGCCAGCAGGGTAGCGGGGGGACTCTACAATGAGCAGTTCTTC. It specifies CASRVAGGLYNEQFF.

Of note for this clone: A much larger clone sits a single nucleotide away, making a read error possible. Other DNA variants within this sample encode the same CDR3. This chain links TRBV29-1 with TRBJ1-2; 7 bases agree with TRBD1. This CDR3 is built from 14 residues. Germline CDR1 is SQVTM and CDR2 is ANQGSEA. CDR3 region: CSVTGTRGSYGYTF. The CDR3 DNA follows: TGCAGCGTGACCGGGACCAGGGGGTCCTATGGTTACACCTTC.

A word on this clone: The sample contains more than one DNA sequence encoding this CDR3. V and J are TRBV11-3 and TRBJ2-7; no clear D gene. Per germline, CDR1 SGHNT and CDR2 YENEEA. The CDR3 consists of 13 residues. V lost 1 base to trimming and J lost 4 bases, with 8 bases between them. CDR3 coding DNA: TGTGCCAGCAGCTTAGGGCCATTATACGAGCAGTACTTC. It codes for CASSLGPLYEQYF. Supplemented by reference TRBV11-3 and TRBJ2-7, the full variable domain reads EAGVVQSPRYKIIEKKQPVAFWCNPISGHNTLYWYLQNLGQGPELLIRYENEEAVDDSQLPKDRFSAERLKGVDSTLKIQPAELGDSAVYLCASSLGPLYEQYFGPGTRLTVT.

V usage is TRBV28 and J usage is TRBJ1-6; the D gene is possibly TRBD1 (5 bases). This CDR3 has 14 amino acids. Germline V gene sequence: CDR1 MDHEN, CDR2 SYDVKM. V dropped 5 bases and J dropped 7 bases, with 12 bases sitting between them. The CDR3 region is CASSLSRGNSPLHF. In nucleotides, the CDR3 is TGTGCCAGCAGTCTTTCACGGGGGAATTCACCCCTCCACTTT.

The chain joins TRBV19 to TRBJ2-6; possibly TRBD2 for D (7 bases). Between the trimmed V and J ends, which lost 5 bases and 4 bases, there was a span of 15 bases. The germline V gene has CDR1 LNHDA and CDR2 SQIVND (reference sequence). CDR3 size: 16 residues. CDR3 protein: CASSPRGATGANVLTF. Here the CDR3 DNA reads TGTGCCAGTAGTCCACGGGGGGCCACGGGGGCCAACGTCCTGACTTTC.

This chain links TRBV2 with TRBJ1-4, with TRBD1 identical over 7 bases. The CDR3 contains 14 residues. Germline values: CDR1 SNHLY, CDR2 FYNNEI. The J segment lost 4 bases and the V segment lost 7 bases, leaving 6 bases of the junction unmatched. The CDR3 loop reads CASKGAVGNEKLFF. The DNA of the CDR3 is TGTGCCAGCAAGGGGGCAGTCGGTAATGAAAAACTGTTTTTT.

In its sample, this clone was seen once. V gene TRBV2 combines with J gene TRBJ2-5, with TRBD1 matching 8 bases. From germline, CDR1 is SNHLY and CDR2 FYNNEI. CDR3 size: 13 residues. With V trimmed by 5 bases and J by 6 bases, 5 bases remained unmatched. The CDR3 is CASSTQGEKTQYF. The DNA of the CDR3 is TGTGCCAGCAGTACACAGGGGGAGAAGACCCAGTACTTC.

This chain uses TRBV4-1 with TRBJ2-3, with D possibly being TRBD2 (5 bases). This CDR3 spans 15 amino acids. V shed 3 bases and J shed 3 bases, with 13 bases lying between them. Germline V lookup: CDR1 MGHRA, CDR2 YSYEKL. The CDR3 is CASSQRTVGTDTQYF. The CDR3 DNA follows: TGCGCCAGCAGCCAGAGGACTGTCGGGACAGATACGCAGTATTTT.

The chain employs TRBV11-2 and TRBJ2-3; D not certain. Germline assignment: CDR1 SGHAT and CDR2 FQNNGV. V was trimmed by 2 bases and J by 2 bases, leaving 8 bases between them. The CDR3 consists of 14 residues. The CDR3 here is CASSLLGITDTQYF. DNA for the CDR3: TGTGCCAGCAGCTTATTGGGGATCACAGATACGCAGTATTTT.